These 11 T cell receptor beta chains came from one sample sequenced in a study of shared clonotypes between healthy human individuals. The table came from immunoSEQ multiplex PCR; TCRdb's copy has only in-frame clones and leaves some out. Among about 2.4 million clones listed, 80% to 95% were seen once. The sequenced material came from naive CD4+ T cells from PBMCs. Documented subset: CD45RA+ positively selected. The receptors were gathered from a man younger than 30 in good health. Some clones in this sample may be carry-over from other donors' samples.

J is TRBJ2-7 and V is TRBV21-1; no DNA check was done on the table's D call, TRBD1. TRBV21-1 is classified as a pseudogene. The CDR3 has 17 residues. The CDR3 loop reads CASSTLPRDRVSYEQYF. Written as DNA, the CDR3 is TGTGCCAGCAGCACCCTTCCCCGGGACAGGGTCTCCTACGAGCAGTACTTC.

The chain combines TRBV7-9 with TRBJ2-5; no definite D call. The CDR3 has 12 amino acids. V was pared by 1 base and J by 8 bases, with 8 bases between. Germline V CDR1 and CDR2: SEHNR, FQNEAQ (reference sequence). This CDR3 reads CASSLVSATQYF. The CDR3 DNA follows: TGTGCCAGCAGCTTAGTATCCGCAACCCAGTACTTC.

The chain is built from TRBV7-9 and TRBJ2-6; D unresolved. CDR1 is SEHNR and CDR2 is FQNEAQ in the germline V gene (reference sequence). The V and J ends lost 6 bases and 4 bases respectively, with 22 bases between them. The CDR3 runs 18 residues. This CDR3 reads CASRQKTESSMGANVLTF. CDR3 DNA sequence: TGTGCCAGCAGGCAAAAAACGGAGTCCTCGATGGGGGCCAACGTCCTGACTTTC.

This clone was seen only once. The CDR3 nucleotides are TGTGCCAGTAGTACCCGGACAGGAGGAGCGTATGGCTACACCTTC. It translates to CASSTRTGGAYGYTF. The chain combines TRBV19 with TRBJ1-2; 7 nucleotides line up with TRBD1. With V trimmed by 4 bases and J by 5 bases, 10 bases remained unmatched. This CDR3 comprises 15 residues. Germline CDR1 LNHDA, CDR2 SQIVND (reference sequence).

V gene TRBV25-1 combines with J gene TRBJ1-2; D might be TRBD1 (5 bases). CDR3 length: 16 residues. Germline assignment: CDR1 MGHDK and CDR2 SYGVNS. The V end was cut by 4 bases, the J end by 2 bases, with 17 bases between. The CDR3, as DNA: TGTGCCAGCAGTGGACTGAAAACAGGCATAAACTATGGCTACACCTTC. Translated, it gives CASSGLKTGINYGYTF.

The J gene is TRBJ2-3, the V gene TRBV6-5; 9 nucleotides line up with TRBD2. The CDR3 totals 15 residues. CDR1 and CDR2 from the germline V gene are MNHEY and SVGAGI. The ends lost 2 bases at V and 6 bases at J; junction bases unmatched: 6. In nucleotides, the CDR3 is TGTGCCAGCAGTTACGACCGGGCGGGAGGGGATACGCAGTATTTT. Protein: CASSYDRAGGDTQYF.

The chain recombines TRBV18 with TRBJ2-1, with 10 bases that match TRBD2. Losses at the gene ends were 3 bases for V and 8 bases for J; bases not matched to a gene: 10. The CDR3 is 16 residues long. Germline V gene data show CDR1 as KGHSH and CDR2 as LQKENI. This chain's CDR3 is CASSPSRASGSDEQFF. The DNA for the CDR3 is TGTGCCAGCTCACCTTCCCGGGCTAGCGGGAGCGATGAGCAGTTCTTC.

CDR3 sequence (DNA): TGTGCCAGCAGCACCACCTCGGGTAGTCGGAGATACAATGAGCAGTTCTTC. Translating gives CASSTTSGSRRYNEQFF. The chain links TRBV11-2 to TRBJ2-1; D not resolved. Germline CDR1 SGHAT, CDR2 FQNNGV. The V and J ends lost 5 bases and 4 bases respectively, with 21 bases between them. This CDR3 has 17 residues.

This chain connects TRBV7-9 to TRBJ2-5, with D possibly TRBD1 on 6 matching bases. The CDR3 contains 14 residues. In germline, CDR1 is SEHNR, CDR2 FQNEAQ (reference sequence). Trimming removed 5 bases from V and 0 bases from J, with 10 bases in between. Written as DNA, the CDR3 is TGTGCCAGCAGCCCTGGACAGTACCAAGAGACCCAGTACTTC. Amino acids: CASSPGQYQETQYF.

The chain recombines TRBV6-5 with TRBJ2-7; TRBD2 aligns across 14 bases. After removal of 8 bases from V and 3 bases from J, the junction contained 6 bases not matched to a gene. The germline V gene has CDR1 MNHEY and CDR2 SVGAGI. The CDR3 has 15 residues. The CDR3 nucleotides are TGTGCCAGCCGTGGACTAGCGGGAGGTTTCTACGAGCAGTACTTC. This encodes CASRGLAGGFYEQYF.

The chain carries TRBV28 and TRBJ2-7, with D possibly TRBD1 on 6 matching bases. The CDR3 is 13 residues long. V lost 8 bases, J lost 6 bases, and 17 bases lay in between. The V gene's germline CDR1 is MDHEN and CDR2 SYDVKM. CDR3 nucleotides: TGTGCCAGCGTCCGGAACAGGGCGACCGAGCAGTACTTC. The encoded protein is CASVRNRATEQYF. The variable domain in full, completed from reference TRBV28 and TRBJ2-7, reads DVKVTQSSRYLVKRTGEKVFLECVQDMDHENMFWYRQDPGLGLRLIYFSYDVKMKEKGDIPEGYSVSREKKERFSLILESASTNQTSMYLCASVRNRATEQYFGPGTRLTVT.